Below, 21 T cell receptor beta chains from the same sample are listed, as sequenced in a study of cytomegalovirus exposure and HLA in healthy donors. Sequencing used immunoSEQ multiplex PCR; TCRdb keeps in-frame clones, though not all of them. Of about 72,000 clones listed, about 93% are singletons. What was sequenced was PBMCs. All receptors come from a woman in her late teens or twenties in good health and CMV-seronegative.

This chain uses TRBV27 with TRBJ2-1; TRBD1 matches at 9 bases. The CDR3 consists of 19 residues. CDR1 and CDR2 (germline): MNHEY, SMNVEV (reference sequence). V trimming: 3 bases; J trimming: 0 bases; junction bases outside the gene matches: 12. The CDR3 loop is CASSFVGGQGQSSYNEQFF. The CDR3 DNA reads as TGTGCCAGCAGTTTTGTGGGGGGACAGGGACAGAGCTCCTACAATGAGCAGTTCTTC.

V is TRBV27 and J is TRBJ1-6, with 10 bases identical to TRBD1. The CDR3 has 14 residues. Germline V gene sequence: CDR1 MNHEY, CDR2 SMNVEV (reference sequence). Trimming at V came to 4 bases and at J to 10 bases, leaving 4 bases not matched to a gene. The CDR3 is CASSSDRGSSPLHF. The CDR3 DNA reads TGTGCCAGCAGTTCGGACAGGGGGTCCTCACCCCTCCACTTT.

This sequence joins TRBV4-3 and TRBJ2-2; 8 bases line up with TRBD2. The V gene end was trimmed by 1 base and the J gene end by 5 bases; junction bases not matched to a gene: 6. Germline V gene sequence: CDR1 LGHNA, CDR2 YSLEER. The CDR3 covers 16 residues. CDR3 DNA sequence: TGCGCCAGCAGCCAAGCGGCGGGGGGAAATACCGGGGAGCTGTTTTTT. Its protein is CASSQAAGGNTGELFF.

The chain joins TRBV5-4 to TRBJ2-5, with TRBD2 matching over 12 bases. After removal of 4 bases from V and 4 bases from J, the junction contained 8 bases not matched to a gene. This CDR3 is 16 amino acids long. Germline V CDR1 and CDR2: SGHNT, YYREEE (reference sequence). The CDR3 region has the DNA TGTGCCAGCAGCAACCTAGCGGGGGGGCGAGGAGAGACCCAGTACTTC. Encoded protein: CASSNLAGGRGETQYF.

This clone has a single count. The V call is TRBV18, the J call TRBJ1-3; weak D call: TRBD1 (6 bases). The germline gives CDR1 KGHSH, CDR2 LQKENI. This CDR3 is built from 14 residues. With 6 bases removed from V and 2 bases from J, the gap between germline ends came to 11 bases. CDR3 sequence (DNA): TGTGCCAGCTCCATGGCAGGGGCTGGAAACACCATATATTTT. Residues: CASSMAGAGNTIYF.

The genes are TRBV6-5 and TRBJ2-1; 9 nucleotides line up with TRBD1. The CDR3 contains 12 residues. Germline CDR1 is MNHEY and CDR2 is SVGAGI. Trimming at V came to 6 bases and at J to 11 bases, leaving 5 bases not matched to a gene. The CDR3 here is CASRPTGGKQFF. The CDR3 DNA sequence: TGTGCCAGCAGACCGACAGGGGGGAAGCAGTTCTTC.

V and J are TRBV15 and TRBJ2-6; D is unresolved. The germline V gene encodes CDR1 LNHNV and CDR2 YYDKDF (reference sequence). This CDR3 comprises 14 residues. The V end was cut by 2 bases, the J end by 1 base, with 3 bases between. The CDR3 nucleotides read TGTGCCACCAGCAGACGTTCTGGGGCCAACGTCCTGACTTTC. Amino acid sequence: CATSRRSGANVLTF.

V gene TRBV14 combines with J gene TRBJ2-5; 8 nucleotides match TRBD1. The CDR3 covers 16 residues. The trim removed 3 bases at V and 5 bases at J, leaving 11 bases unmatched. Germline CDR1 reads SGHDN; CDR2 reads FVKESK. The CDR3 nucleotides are TGTGCCAGCAGCCACGGTTATACAGGGGGAAGGGAGACCCAGTACTTC. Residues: CASSHGYTGGRETQYF.

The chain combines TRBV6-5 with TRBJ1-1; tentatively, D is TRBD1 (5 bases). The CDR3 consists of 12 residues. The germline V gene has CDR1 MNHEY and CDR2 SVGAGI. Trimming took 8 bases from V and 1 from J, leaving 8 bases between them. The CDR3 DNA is TGTGCCAGCCTGACAGCGAACACTGAAGCTTTCTTT. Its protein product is CASLTANTEAFF.

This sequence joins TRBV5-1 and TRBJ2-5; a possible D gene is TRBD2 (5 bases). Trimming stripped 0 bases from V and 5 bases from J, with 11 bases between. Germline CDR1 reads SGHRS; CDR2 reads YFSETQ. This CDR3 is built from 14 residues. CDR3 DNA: TGCGCCAGCAGCTTGGCCACTAGTACGGAGACCCAGTACTTC. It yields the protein CASSLATSTETQYF.

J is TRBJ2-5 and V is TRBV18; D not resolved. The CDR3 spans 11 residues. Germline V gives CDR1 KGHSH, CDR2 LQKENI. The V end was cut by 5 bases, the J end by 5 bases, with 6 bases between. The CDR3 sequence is CASSNGETQYF. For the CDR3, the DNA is TGTGCCAGCTCAAACGGTGAGACCCAGTACTTC. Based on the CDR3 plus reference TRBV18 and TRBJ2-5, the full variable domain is NAGVMQNPRHLVRRRGQEARLRCSPMKGHSHVYWYRQLPEEGLKFMVYLQKENIIDESGMPKERFSAEFPKEGPSILRIQQVVRGDSAAYFCASSNGETQYFGPGTRLLVL.

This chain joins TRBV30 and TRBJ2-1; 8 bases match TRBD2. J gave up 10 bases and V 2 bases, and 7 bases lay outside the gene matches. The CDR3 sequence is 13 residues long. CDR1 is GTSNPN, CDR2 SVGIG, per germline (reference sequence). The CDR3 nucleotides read TGTGCCTGGAGTCGGGGGGGCATTGGCGAGCAGTTCTTC. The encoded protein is CAWSRGGIGEQFF. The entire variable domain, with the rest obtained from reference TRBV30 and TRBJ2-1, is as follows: SQTIHQWPATLVQPVGSPLSLECTVEGTSNPNLYWYRQAAGRGLQLLFYSVGIGQISSEVPQNLSASRPQDRQFILSSKKLLLSDSGFYLCAWSRGGIGEQFFGPGTRLTVL.

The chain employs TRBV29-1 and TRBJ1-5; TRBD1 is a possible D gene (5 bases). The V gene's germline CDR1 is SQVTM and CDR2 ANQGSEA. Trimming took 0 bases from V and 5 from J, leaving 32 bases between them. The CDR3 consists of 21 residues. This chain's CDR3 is CSVEEDRRTFFGRAHHQPQHF. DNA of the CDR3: TGCAGCGTTGAAGAAGACCGGCGGACATTTTTTGGTAGAGCGCATCATCAGCCCCAGCATTTT. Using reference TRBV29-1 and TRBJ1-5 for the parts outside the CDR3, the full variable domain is SAVISQKPSRDICQRGTSLTIQCQVDSQVTMMFWYRQQPGQSLTLIATANQGSEATYESGFVIDKFPISRPNLTFSTLTVSNMSPEDSSIYLCSVEEDRRTFFGRAHHQPQHFGDGTRLSIL.

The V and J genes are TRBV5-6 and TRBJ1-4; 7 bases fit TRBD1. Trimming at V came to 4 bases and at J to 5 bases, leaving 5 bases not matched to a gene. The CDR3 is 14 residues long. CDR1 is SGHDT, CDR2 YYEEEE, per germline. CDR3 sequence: CASSAGQLNEKLFF. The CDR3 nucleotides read TGTGCCAGCAGCGCGGGACAGTTGAATGAAAAACTGTTTTTT. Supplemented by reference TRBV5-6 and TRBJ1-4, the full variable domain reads DAGVTQSPTHLIKTRGQQVTLRCSPKSGHDTVSWYQQALGQGPQFIFQYYEEEERQRGNFPDRFSGHQFPNYSSELNVNALLLGDSALYLCASSAGQLNEKLFFGSGTQLSVL.

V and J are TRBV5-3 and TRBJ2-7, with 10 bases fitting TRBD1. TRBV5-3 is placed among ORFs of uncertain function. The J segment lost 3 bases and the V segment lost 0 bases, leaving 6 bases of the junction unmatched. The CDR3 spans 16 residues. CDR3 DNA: TGTGCCAGAAGCTTGGTGGGACAGGGGAAAAACTACGAGCAGTACTTC. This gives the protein CARSLVGQGKNYEQYF.

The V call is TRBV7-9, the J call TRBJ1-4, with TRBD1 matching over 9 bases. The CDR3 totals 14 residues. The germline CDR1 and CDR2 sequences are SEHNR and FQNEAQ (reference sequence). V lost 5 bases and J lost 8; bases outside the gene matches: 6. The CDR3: CASSIRDRAEKLFF. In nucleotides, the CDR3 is TGTGCCAGCAGCATCCGGGACAGGGCCGAAAAACTGTTTTTT.

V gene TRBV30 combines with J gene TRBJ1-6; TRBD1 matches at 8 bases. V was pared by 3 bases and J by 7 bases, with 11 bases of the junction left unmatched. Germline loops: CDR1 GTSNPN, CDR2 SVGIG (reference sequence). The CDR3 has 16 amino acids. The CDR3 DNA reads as TGTGCCTGGAGCCTGGGCGGACAGGGCCCAAATTCACCCCTCCACTTT. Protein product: CAWSLGGQGPNSPLHF.

The CDR3 reads CASSEGTGGMNTEAFF. The CDR3 DNA follows: TGTGCCAGCAGTGAGGGGACAGGGGGCATGAACACTGAAGCTTTCTTT. V is TRBV25-1 and J is TRBJ1-1, with TRBD1 matching 12 bases. CDR1 is MGHDK and CDR2 is SYGVNS in the germline V gene. The CDR3 contains 16 residues. V lost 3 bases to trimming and J lost 0 bases; unmatched junction nucleotides: 2.

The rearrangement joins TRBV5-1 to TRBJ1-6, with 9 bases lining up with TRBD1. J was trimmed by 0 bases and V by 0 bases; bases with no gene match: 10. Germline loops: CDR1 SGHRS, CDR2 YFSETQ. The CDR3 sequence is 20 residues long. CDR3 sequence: CASSLGGTGYFSSYNSPLHF. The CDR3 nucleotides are TGCGCCAGCAGCTTGGGGGGGACAGGGTATTTCAGCTCCTATAATTCACCCCTCCACTTT.

CDR3 sequence (DNA): TGTGCCAGCAGCTTGGGGGGCTGGTACGAGCAGTACTTC. Amino acids: CASSLGGWYEQYF. The gene calls are TRBV5-4 and TRBJ2-7; D may be TRBD1 (5 bases). The germline V gene encodes CDR1 SGHNT and CDR2 YYREEE (reference sequence). CDR3 length equals 13 residues. V was pared by 0 bases and J by 4 bases, with 8 bases between.

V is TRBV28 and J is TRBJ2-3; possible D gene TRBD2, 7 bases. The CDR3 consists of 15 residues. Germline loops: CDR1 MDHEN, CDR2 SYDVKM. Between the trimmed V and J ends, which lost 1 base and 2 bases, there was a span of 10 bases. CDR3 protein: CASSLFGGPTDTQYF. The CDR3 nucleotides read TGTGCCAGCAGTTTATTCGGGGGGCCCACAGATACGCAGTATTTT.